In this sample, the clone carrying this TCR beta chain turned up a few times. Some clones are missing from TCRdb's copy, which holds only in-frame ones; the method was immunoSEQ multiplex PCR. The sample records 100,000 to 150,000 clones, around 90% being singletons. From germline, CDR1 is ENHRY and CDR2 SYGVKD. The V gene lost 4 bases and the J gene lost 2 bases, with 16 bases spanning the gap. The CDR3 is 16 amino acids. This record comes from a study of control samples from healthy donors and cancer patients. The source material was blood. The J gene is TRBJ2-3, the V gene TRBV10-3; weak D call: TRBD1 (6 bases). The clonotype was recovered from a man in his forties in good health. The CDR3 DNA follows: TGTGCCATCAGTGGCATTGTGAACAGGGTCACAGATACGCAGTATTTT. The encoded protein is CAISGIVNRVTDTQYF.